The rows below give T cell receptor beta chains drawn from one sample of a study of OX40 agonist ivuxolimab in advanced cancers. The repertoire was sequenced with immunoSEQ multiplex PCR; TCRdb's copy has only in-frame clones and lacks some. The data contain tens of thousands of clones, over 75% of them singletons. Specimen: CD4+ or CD8+ T cells sorted from blood, collected in a trial of the OX40 agonist ivuxolimab. The receptors were sampled from an adult with an advanced solid tumor such as melanoma, head and neck, liver or kidney cancer. Both conserved end residues are part of each CDR3. The D gene is left open where the match is weak. Only part of the rows carry a size: once, few, many, or a class if the clone is expanded.

J: TRBJ1-2
size: .
D: TRBD1
V: TRBV28
CDR3: CASSFLSRGRRGDGYTF
DNA: TGTGCCAGCAGCTTTTTAAGTCGTGGACGCAGGGGGGATGGCTACACCTTC

J: TRBJ2-7
size: .
D: TRBD2
V: TRBV7-2
CDR3: CASSPIAGGTYEQYF
DNA: TGTGCCAGCAGCCCGATAGCGGGGGGGACCTACGAGCAGTACTTC

J: TRBJ1-1
size: .
D: TRBD1
V: TRBV9
CDR3: CASSVGGQGRTEAFF
DNA: TGTGCCAGCAGCGTAGGAGGACAGGGGAGGACTGAAGCTTTCTTT

J: TRBJ1-1
size: medium-sized
D: .
V: TRBV6-5
CDR3: CASSPHGGGEAFF
DNA: TGTGCCAGCAGTCCCCATGGGGGCGGCGAAGCTTTCTTT

J: TRBJ2-7
size: .
D: .
V: TRBV7-3
CDR3: CASSQGNEQYF
DNA: TGTGCCAGCAGCCAGGGGAACGAGCAGTACTTC

J: TRBJ2-3
size: .
D: .
V: TRBV27
CDR3: CASSLLLGDTQYF
DNA: TGTGCCAGCAGTTTACTCTTGGGCGATACGCAGTATTTT

J: TRBJ2-1
size: .
D: .
V: TRBV6-5
CDR3: CASMGGPGDNEQFF
DNA: TGTGCCAGCATGGGGGGACCCGGCGACAATGAGCAGTTCTTC

J: TRBJ1-5
size: .
D: .
V: TRBV2
CDR3: CASSEVQSNQPQHF
DNA: TGTGCCAGCAGTGAAGTACAAAGCAATCAGCCCCAGCATTTT

J: TRBJ1-1
size: .
D: .
V: TRBV7-2
CDR3: CASSFSTGNTEAFF
DNA: TGTGCCAGCAGCTTCTCGACAGGGAACACTGAAGCTTTCTTT

J: TRBJ1-3
size: .
D: .
V: TRBV5-1
CDR3: CASSLVGSFSGNTIYF
DNA: TGCGCCAGCAGCTTGGTCGGCAGTTTCTCTGGAAACACCATATATTTT

J: TRBJ2-1
size: .
D: .
V: TRBV9
CDR3: CASSTSLEQFF
DNA: TGTGCCAGCAGCACCAGCCTGGAGCAGTTCTTC

J: TRBJ1-5
size: .
D: .
V: TRBV5-4
CDR3: CASRKGFGSNQPQHF
DNA: TGTGCCAGCAGGAAGGGGTTCGGCAGCAATCAGCCCCAGCATTTT